The rows below give T cell receptor beta chains drawn from one sample of a study of identical twins. TCRdb reanalysed the 5' RACE reads using MiXCR and keeps one entry per CDR3 protein. In the table there are approximately 220,000 distinct CDR3 sequences, 7.5% of which are singletons. This sample was also put to use in a study of yellow fever vaccine responses in identical twins.

The sequenced sample consisted of memory (CD45RO+) T cells sorted from blood. All receptors come from a woman under 30 in good health. CDR3s include the opening cysteine and the closing phenylalanine or tryptophan. The D gene is left open where the match is weak. Some rows have no size entry. The others give once, few or many, or a class for an expanded clone.

clone size	D gene	V gene	J gene	CDR3 protein	CDR3 DNA
NA	NA	TRBV28	TRBJ2-7	CASSGIGPYEQYF	TGTGCCAGCAGCGGGATAGGTCCCTACGAGCAGTACTTC
many	TRBD1	TRBV5-1	TRBJ2-7	CASSPPGQGAREQYF	TGCGCCAGCAGCCCCCCGGGACAGGGGGCGCGGGAGCAGTACTTC
NA	TRBD2	TRBV11-1	TRBJ2-5	CASSLIYRGGVGETQYF	TGTGCCAGCAGCTTAATATATCGGGGGGGCGTCGGAGAGACCCAGTACTTC
many	NA	TRBV28	TRBJ2-7	CASSRTRGSYEQYF	TGTGCCAGCAGTCGAACTAGGGGCTCCTACGAGCAGTACTTC
NA	TRBD2	TRBV2	TRBJ2-5	CASSDGLVGETQYF	TGTGCCAGCAGTGACGGACTAGTTGGAGAGACCCAGTACTTC
many	NA	TRBV2	TRBJ2-3	CASRPQITDTQYF	TGTGCCAGCCGTCCACAGATTACAGATACGCAGTATTTT
many	TRBD2	TRBV11-3	TRBJ2-2	CASSLQGGTGELFF	TGTGCCAGCAGCTTACAGGGAGGGACCGGGGAGCTGTTTTTT
NA	NA	TRBV4-1	TRBJ2-7	CASSPVLSDRGYEQYF	TGCGCCAGCAGCCCCGTATTATCAGACAGAGGCTACGAGCAGTACTTC
few	NA	TRBV7-2	TRBJ1-1	CASSLVELGNTEAFF	TGTGCCAGCAGCTTAGTTGAGCTGGGGAACACTGAAGCTTTCTTT
NA	NA	TRBV27	TRBJ1-2	CASSPGGGPNYGYTF	TGTGCCAGCAGTCCTGGGGGAGGCCCTAACTATGGCTACACCTTC
many	NA	TRBV29-1	TRBJ2-3	CSVVRSPPGRRRDTQYF	TGCAGCGTTGTTCGCAGTCCGCCCGGGCGACGTAGAGATACGCAGTATTTT
NA	NA	TRBV5-8	TRBJ2-5	CASSPRAGRETQYF	TGTGCCAGCAGCCCCCGGGCGGGGAGGGAGACCCAGTACTTC
few	NA	TRBV28	TRBJ2-7	CASSLAITYEQYF	TGTGCCAGCAGTTTGGCCATCACCTACGAGCAGTACTTC
NA	NA	TRBV5-5	TRBJ2-2	CASSYTGRRGTGELFF	TGTGCCAGCAGCTACACAGGGCGGCGGGGCACCGGGGAGCTGTTTTTT
few	NA	TRBV6-1	TRBJ1-4	CASSPAGQANEKLFF	TGTGCCAGCAGTCCCGCAGGGCAGGCTAATGAAAAACTGTTTTTT
few	TRBD2	TRBV3-1	TRBJ2-3	CASSHTKREWADTQYF	TGTGCCAGCAGCCATACTAAGCGGGAGTGGGCAGATACGCAGTATTTT
many	NA	TRBV29-1	TRBJ2-5	CSVAGGEETQYF	TGCAGCGTTGCCGGGGGAGAGGAGACCCAGTACTTC
few	NA	TRBV6-4	TRBJ2-7	CASTPYEQYF	TGTGCCAGCACTCCCTACGAGCAGTACTTC
NA	TRBD1	TRBV12-3/TRBV12-4	TRBJ2-4	CASSPGQGAKNIQYF	TGTGCCAGCAGTCCCGGACAGGGGGCCAAAAACATTCAGTACTTC
few	NA	TRBV20-1	TRBJ2-7	CSGLGVDYEQYF	TGCAGTGGTTTGGGGGTAGACTACGAGCAGTACTTC
NA	NA	TRBV21-1	TRBJ2-3	CASSKVCNNTDTQYF	TGTGCCAGCAGCAAAGTGTGTAACAACACAGATACGCAGTATTTT
many	NA	TRBV10-3	TRBJ2-1	CAISESMRRRQFF	TGTGCCATCAGTGAGTCGATGCGGAGACGGCAGTTCTTC
few	NA	TRBV20-1	TRBJ2-5	CSASDSRETQYF	TGCAGTGCCTCGGACAGCAGAGAGACCCAGTACTTC
few	NA	TRBV5-4	TRBJ1-4	CASSLTPPDEKLFF	TGTGCCAGCAGCTTGACACCCCCGGATGAAAAACTGTTTTTT
NA	TRBD2	TRBV20-1	TRBJ2-1	CSARDPKREGDEQFF	TGCAGTGCTAGAGATCCGAAGCGGGAGGGGGATGAGCAGTTCTTC
few	NA	TRBV7-3	TRBJ2-3	CASSLTDSLDTQYF	TGTGCCAGCAGCTTAACGGATAGCTTAGATACGCAGTATTTT
few	NA	TRBV12-3/TRBV12-4	TRBJ1-5	CASSRATNNQPQHF	TGTGCCAGCAGCCGGGCCACCAATAATCAGCCCCAGCATTTT
few	NA	TRBV5-1	TRBJ1-1	CASSLAVGMNTEAFF	TGCGCCAGCAGCTTGGCAGTGGGCATGAACACTGAAGCTTTCTTT
few	TRBD1	TRBV20-1	TRBJ2-2	CSARAPTGAGPNTGELFF	TGCAGTGCTAGGGCCCCGACAGGGGCGGGACCGAACACCGGGGAGCTGTTTTTT
many	TRBD2	TRBV5-1	TRBJ2-1	CASSLGLAGGQNEQFF	TGCGCCAGCAGCTTGGGGCTAGCGGGAGGGCAGAATGAGCAGTTCTTC
NA	TRBD2	TRBV6-1	TRBJ2-2	CASRVLAAGELFF	TGTGCCAGCAGAGTACTAGCGGCCGGGGAGCTGTTTTTT
many	NA	TRBV29-1	TRBJ2-3	CSVDWVPRSPDTQYF	TGCAGCGTTGATTGGGTCCCCAGAAGCCCAGATACGCAGTATTTT
many	TRBD1	TRBV7-2	TRBJ2-3	CASSLTGTGASDTQYF	TGTGCCAGCAGCTTAACCGGGACAGGGGCGTCAGATACGCAGTATTTT
few	NA	TRBV20-1	TRBJ2-3	CSADERDRSTDTQYF	TGCAGTGCTGACGAGCGGGACAGGTCCACAGATACGCAGTATTTT
few	NA	TRBV7-8	TRBJ2-1	CASTKLGVYNEQFF	TGTGCCAGCACGAAACTGGGCGTCTACAATGAGCAGTTCTTC
many	TRBD2	TRBV15	TRBJ2-3	CATSSQTSGRAYDTQYF	TGTGCCACCAGCAGCCAGACTAGCGGGAGGGCCTATGATACGCAGTATTTT
few	NA	TRBV9	TRBJ2-3	CASSVGSSRVNTDTQYF	TGTGCCAGCAGCGTAGGTAGTAGCAGGGTGAACACAGATACGCAGTATTTT
NA	NA	TRBV7-2	TRBJ2-7	CASSPGVIEQYF	TGTGCCAGCAGCCCAGGGGTCATCGAGCAGTACTTC
NA	NA	TRBV7-2	TRBJ2-3	CASSFLNIRTSTDTQYF	TGTGCCAGCAGCTTTCTTAACATAAGAACTAGCACAGATACGCAGTATTTT
many	NA	TRBV20-1	TRBJ1-1	CSAMGNTEAFF	TGCAGTGCTATGGGGAACACTGAAGCTTTCTTT
few	NA	TRBV18	TRBJ2-1	CASSQVQPANEQFF	TGTGCCAGCTCACAGGTCCAGCCGGCCAATGAGCAGTTCTTC
NA	NA	TRBV7-2	TRBJ2-4	CASSPGAPAKNIQYF	TGTGCCAGCAGCCCCGGTGCACCAGCCAAAAACATTCAGTACTTC
few	TRBD2	TRBV11-2	TRBJ2-7	CASSLASGGRTYEQYF	TGTGCCAGCAGCTTAGCTAGCGGGGGCCGAACCTACGAGCAGTACTTC
few	NA	TRBV28	TRBJ2-5	CASSVGQGVQETQYF	TGTGCCAGCAGTGTGGGGCAGGGCGTTCAAGAGACCCAGTACTTC
NA	NA	TRBV7-8	TRBJ2-3	CASSPDGSDTQYF	TGTGCCAGCAGCCCCGACGGGTCAGATACGCAGTATTTT
many	NA	TRBV5-1	TRBJ2-5	CASSFGLIQETQYF	TGCGCCAGCAGCTTTGGGCTTATCCAAGAGACCCAGTACTTC
many	NA	TRBV9	TRBJ1-1	CASSSRSVEITEAFF	TGTGCCAGCAGCTCAAGGTCGGTGGAGATTACTGAAGCTTTCTTT
NA	NA	TRBV14	TRBJ1-4	CASSQGRPRDEKLFF	TGTGCCAGCAGCCAAGGCCGGCCCCGGGATGAAAAACTGTTTTTT
many	TRBD2	TRBV7-9	TRBJ2-1	CASSPTPWGEGEQFF	TGTGCCAGCAGCCCTACTCCGTGGGGGGAGGGCGAGCAGTTCTTC
NA	NA	TRBV4-2	TRBJ2-7	CASSQGMGLSYEQYF	TGTGCCAGCAGCCAAGGGATGGGACTTTCCTACGAGCAGTACTTC